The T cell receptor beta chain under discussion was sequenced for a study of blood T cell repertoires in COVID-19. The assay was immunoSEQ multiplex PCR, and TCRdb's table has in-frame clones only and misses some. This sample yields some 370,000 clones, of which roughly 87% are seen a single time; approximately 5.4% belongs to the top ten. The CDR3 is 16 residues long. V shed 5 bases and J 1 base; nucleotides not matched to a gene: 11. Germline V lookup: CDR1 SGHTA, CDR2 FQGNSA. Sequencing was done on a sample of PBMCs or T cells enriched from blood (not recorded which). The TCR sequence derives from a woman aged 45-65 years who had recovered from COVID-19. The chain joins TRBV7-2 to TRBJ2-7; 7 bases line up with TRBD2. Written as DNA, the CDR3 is TGTGCCAGCAGCCCCGGGGTGTTGCGGGGGTCCTACGAGCAGTACTTC. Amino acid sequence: CASSPGVLRGSYEQYF.